This T cell receptor (beta chain) was observed in a study of cytomegalovirus exposure and HLA in healthy donors. Overall study findings and caveats: More clonal expansion characterized HLA-associated TCR beta chains than equally common others in a later analysis. There were a few CMV-associated chains whose specificity for CMV antigens was confirmed in vitro. Among the sequence variants, a highly shared cluster was likely an artifact of sequencing. Most TCR sequences showed up rarely, but some public TCRs showed up in many donors.

A word on this clone: Antigen unknown.

The PCR was carried out with 60 Vbeta primers and 13 Jbeta primers. Libraries were prepared by immunoSEQ multiplex PCR; TCRdb keeps only in-frame clonotypes and omits some of them. The sample consists of over 50,000 clones, more than 70% of them appearing once. Trimming shortened V by 2 bases and J by 0 bases, and 6 bases separated the two germline ends. Germline assignment: CDR1 MNHEY and CDR2 SVGAGI. This CDR3 is 14 amino acids long. Sequenced material: PBMCs. The TCR comes from a man in his thirties or forties in good health and CMV-seropositive. The chain employs TRBV6-5 and TRBJ2-3; no firm D call. Written as DNA, the CDR3 is TGTGCCAGCAGTTACCGGAGAAGCACAGATACGCAGTATTTT. Protein sequence: CASSYRRSTDTQYF.